The 17 T cell receptor beta chains below come from one sample, sequenced in a study of blood T cell repertoires in COVID-19. The protocol was immunoSEQ multiplex PCR, while the TCRdb copy is restricted to in-frame clones and leaves out a portion. The sample lists a few hundred thousand clones; roughly 90% were seen once. Sequencing was done on a sample of peripheral blood. Receptors were obtained from a woman between 45 and 60 years old with active or convalescent COVID-19.

The chain employs TRBV6-2 or TRBV6-3 and TRBJ1-6; 9 nucleotides match TRBD1. V was pared by 4 bases and J by 13 bases, with 8 bases of the junction left unmatched. The length of the CDR3 is 14 residues. Germline CDR1 is MNHEY and CDR2 is SVGEGT. The CDR3 DNA sequence: TGTGCCAGCAGTTTCGAGGGACAGGGTTCGCCCCTCCACTTT. Amino acids: CASSFEGQGSPLHF.

The J gene is TRBJ1-4, the V gene TRBV4-1; maybe TRBD1 (5 bases). The ends were cut back, 4 bases at V and 5 bases at J, with 17 bases in the middle. Germline loops: CDR1 MGHRA, CDR2 YSYEKL. CDR3 length: 16 residues. CDR3 loop: CASSPLPARANEKLFF. Here the CDR3 DNA reads TGCGCCAGCAGCCCTCTCCCGGCCAGGGCGAATGAAAAACTGTTTTTT.

The V call is TRBV27, the J call TRBJ1-6; a weak D match, TRBD1 (5 bases). Germline V gene lookup returns CDR1 MNHEY and CDR2 SMNVEV (reference sequence). Trimming took off 5 bases at V and 7 bases at J, with 15 bases between the two ends. CDR3 length: 15 residues. CDR3 bases: TGTGCCAGCAGTCCACAGGAAGGTGGGAATTCACCCCTCCACTTT. Protein sequence: CASSPQEGGNSPLHF.

The chain carries TRBV7-2 and TRBJ2-3; 11 bases fit TRBD2. Germline CDR1 and CDR2: SGHTA and FQGNSA. The CDR3 sequence is 15 residues long. The junction had 9 bases not matched to a gene; V was cut back by 8 bases and J by 5 bases. CDR3 DNA sequence: TGTGCCAGCCTTTTACTAGCGGGAGCCGGAGATACGCAGTATTTT. This encodes CASLLLAGAGDTQYF.

The chain has TRBV30 and TRBJ1-3; weak D call: TRBD1 (5 bases). The CDR3 length is 15 residues. V dropped 2 bases and J dropped 0 bases, with 11 bases sitting between them. Germline CDR1 is GTSNPN and CDR2 is SVGIG (reference sequence). CDR3 nucleotides: TGTGCCTGGAGTTACAGGCGTGACTCTGGAAACACCATATATTTT. Amino acid sequence: CAWSYRRDSGNTIYF.

In its sample, this clone was seen once. This CDR3 is also generated by other DNA sequences in the sample. This chain connects TRBV27 to TRBJ2-3, with TRBD2 identical over 9 bases. The CDR3 spans 15 residues. Germline CDR1 is MNHEY and CDR2 is SMNVEV (reference sequence). Trimming cost V 3 bases and J 2 bases; bases outside gene matches: 3. CDR3 nucleotides: TGTGCCAGCAGTTTCCTAGCGGGGCCCACAGATACGCAGTATTTT. Translated: CASSFLAGPTDTQYF.

The chain joins TRBV5-4 to TRBJ2-6; 7 bases map to TRBD1. After removal of 3 bases from V and 0 bases from J, the junction contained 9 bases not matched to a gene. The CDR3 is made up of 18 amino acids. Germline CDR1 is SGHNT and CDR2 is YYREEE (reference sequence). In DNA, the CDR3 is TGTGCCAGCAGCTGGGGACAGCCTATAGCCTCTGGGGCCAACGTCCTGACTTTC. It is translated as CASSWGQPIASGANVLTF.

This chain joins TRBV7-9 and TRBJ1-4; 9 positions agree with TRBD1. The CDR3 is made up of 18 amino acids. V dropped 0 bases and J dropped 2; count of bases not matched to a gene: 7. The germline V gene encodes CDR1 SEHNR and CDR2 FQNEAQ (reference sequence). The CDR3 sequence: CASSLADRGFATNEKLFF. For the CDR3, the DNA is TGTGCCAGCAGCTTAGCGGACAGGGGATTTGCGACTAATGAAAAACTGTTTTTT.

This rearrangement joins TRBV19 to TRBJ1-6; the D is unclear. CDR1 is LNHDA and CDR2 is SQIVND in the germline V gene (reference sequence). The CDR3 runs to 13 residues. Trimming shortened V by 5 bases and J by 7 bases, and 9 bases separated the two germline ends. CDR3 amino acids: CASSVSKNSPLHF. The CDR3 DNA reads TGTGCCAGTAGTGTTAGTAAAAATTCACCCCTCCACTTT.

The V and J genes are TRBV5-1 and TRBJ1-1, with 8 bases identical to TRBD1. V lost 0 bases to trimming and J lost 0 bases; unmatched junction nucleotides: 4. The germline gives CDR1 SGHRS, CDR2 YFSETQ. The CDR3 length is 16 residues. The CDR3 region has the DNA TGCGCCAGCAGCTTGGGTCAGGGGGCTCTGAACACTGAAGCTTTCTTT. It codes for CASSLGQGALNTEAFF.

CDR3 residues: CASSSRDIPQYF. The CDR3 DNA is TGTGCCAGCAGTAGCCGGGACATCCCGCAGTATTTT. The J gene is TRBJ2-3, the V gene TRBV27, with a possible D match to TRBD1 (6 bases). The CDR3 is 12 residues long. The V end lost 5 bases, the J end lost 10 bases, and 13 bases lay between the germline ends. CDR1 MNHEY and CDR2 SMNVEV come from the germline V gene (reference sequence).

The chain employs TRBV19 and TRBJ1-1; no clear D. This CDR3 has 15 amino acids. Per the germline V gene, CDR1 is LNHDA and CDR2 is SQIVND (reference sequence). V lost 1 base and J 1 base, leaving 10 bases between the germline ends. This chain's CDR3 is CASSIVAIGNTEAFF. DNA of the CDR3: TGTGCCAGTAGTATAGTCGCCATCGGGAACACTGAAGCTTTCTTT. Full variable domain (missing parts from reference TRBV19 and TRBJ1-1): DGGITQSPKYLFRKEGQNVTLSCEQNLNHDAMYWYRQDPGQGLRLIYYSQIVNDFQKGDIAEGYSVSREKKESFPLTVTSAQKNPTAFYLCASSIVAIGNTEAFFGQGTRLTVV.

The V call is TRBV4-1, the J call TRBJ1-3; D call uncertain. Germline lookup yields CDR1 MGHRA and CDR2 YSYEKL. V lost 1 base to trimming and J lost 2 bases, with 12 bases between them. This CDR3 has 16 residues. The CDR3 sequence is CASSQGPLGTGNTIYF. For the CDR3, the DNA is TGCGCCAGCAGCCAAGGTCCCCTCGGTACTGGAAACACCATATATTTT.

The rearrangement uses TRBV29-1 and TRBJ1-2, with 12 positions matching TRBD1. Unmatched junction bases numbered 3, after V lost 6 bases and J lost 4 bases. The length of the CDR3 is 13 residues. Germline lookup yields CDR1 SQVTM and CDR2 ANQGSEA. The CDR3 sequence is CSVGTGGVYGYTF. CDR3 in DNA: TGCAGCGTCGGGACAGGGGGCGTCTATGGCTACACCTTC.

The chain links TRBV30 to TRBJ2-7, with TRBD2 identical over 10 bases. This CDR3 spans 13 amino acids. In germline, CDR1 is GTSNPN, CDR2 SVGIG (reference sequence). The CDR3 protein is CGVGPSGGSEQYF. CDR3 bases: TGTGGAGTGGGGCCTAGCGGGGGAAGCGAGCAGTACTTC.

This sequence joins TRBV7-9 and TRBJ1-4; no firm D call. V lost 3 bases and J lost 7, with 15 bases in between. The CDR3 consists of 15 residues. Looked up from germline, CDR1 is SEHNR and CDR2 is FQNEAQ (reference sequence). The CDR3 nucleotides read TGTGCCAGCAGCTTTCAAGACCAATCGGGTGAAAAACTGTTTTTT. This sequence encodes CASSFQDQSGEKLFF.

V usage is TRBV6-2 or TRBV6-3 and J usage is TRBJ2-5; D perhaps matches TRBD2 (5 bases). Trimming took off 2 bases at V and 3 bases at J, with 22 bases between the two ends. In germline, CDR1 is MNHEY, CDR2 SVGEGT. The CDR3 is 18 amino acids. The CDR3 region has the DNA TGTGCCAGCAGTTACCCCCACCACGTACTATCGCGGGAAGAGACCCAGTACTTC. This encodes CASSYPHHVLSREETQYF.